Shown below are 3 T cell receptor beta chains from a single sample sequenced in a study of OX40 agonist ivuxolimab in advanced cancers. Libraries were prepared by immunoSEQ multiplex PCR; TCRdb keeps only in-frame clonotypes and omits some of them. The sample lists tens of thousands of clones, approximately 84% seen once, with 2% to 2.5% in the top ten. Sample: CD4+ or CD8+ T cells sorted from blood, taken in a trial of the OX40 agonist ivuxolimab. These receptors all stem from an adult with an advanced solid tumor such as melanoma, head and neck, liver or kidney cancer.

The chain couples TRBV27 to TRBJ2-3, with 7 bases aligning to TRBD2. CDR1 and CDR2 (germline): MNHEY, SMNVEV (reference sequence). With 10 bases clipped from V and 4 bases from J, the junction kept 8 bases outside the gene matches. The CDR3 length is 13 residues. The CDR3 loop reads CATWGGNADTQYF. The CDR3 DNA follows: TGTGCCACCTGGGGGGGGAACGCAGATACGCAGTATTTT.

This clone was seen only once. This chain connects TRBV5-1 to TRBJ2-5, with D maybe TRBD1 (6 bases). The germline gives CDR1 SGHRS, CDR2 YFSETQ. V lost 4 bases and J lost 5, with 12 bases in between. This CDR3 contains 13 residues. The CDR3 nucleotides are TGCGCCAGCAGCCTAGGGGGAAGGGAGACCCAGTACTTC. It yields the protein CASSLGGRETQYF.

This rearrangement joins TRBV18 to TRBJ1-4, with D hard to call. V shed 0 bases and J shed 5 bases, with 4 bases lying between them. This CDR3 has 13 amino acids. Per the germline V gene, CDR1 is KGHSH and CDR2 is LQKENI. This chain's CDR3 is CASSPPENEKLFF. CDR3 DNA sequence: TGTGCCAGCTCACCACCGGAGAATGAAAAACTGTTTTTT. Full variable domain (rest looked up from reference TRBV18 and TRBJ1-4): NAGVMQNPRHLVRRRGQEARLRCSPMKGHSHVYWYRQLPEEGLKFMVYLQKENIIDESGMPKERFSAEFPKEGPSILRIQQVVRGDSAAYFCASSPPENEKLFFGSGTQLSVL.